One and the same sample provided the 10 T cell receptor beta chains below, sequenced in a study of graft-versus-host responses after intestinal transplantation. Intraepithelial lymphocytes and lamina propria lymphocytes were released through processing of graft tissue. The data were produced by immunoSEQ multiplex PCR, yet TCRdb's version contains in-frame clones alone and is incomplete. The sample lists 15,000 to 18,000 clones; roughly 81% were seen once. The specimen comprised ileum tissue, sampled 14 days after transplant. The origin of the receptors is a human patient who received an intestinal transplant, so some T cells may come from the graft donor.

The gene calls are TRBV11-2 and TRBJ2-7; tentative D call: TRBD1 (6 bases). CDR3 length equals 13 residues. The germline gives CDR1 SGHAT, CDR2 FQNNGV. Deletions cut 5 bases from V and 3 bases from J, with 11 bases between. The CDR3 region has the DNA TGTGCCAGCAGCCACTCGACAGGCTACGAGCAGTACTTC. Its translation is CASSHSTGYEQYF.

V and J are TRBV20-1 and TRBJ2-3, with D possibly TRBD2 on 5 matching bases. Germline V CDR1 and CDR2: DFQATT, SNEGSKA (reference sequence). CDR3 length: 11 amino acids. CDR3 in DNA: TGCAGCTCTAAGGCGGGCGTCTGGGAGTATTTT. Its translation is CSSKAGVWEYF.

The chain recombines TRBV29-1 with TRBJ1-2; D is perhaps TRBD1 (6 bases). Germline loops: CDR1 SQVTM, CDR2 ANQGSEA. The V end was cut by 5 bases, the J end by 8 bases, with 12 bases between. This CDR3 has 11 amino acids. CDR3 DNA: TGCAGCGTTTTAAGGGGGGGCGGCTACACCTTC. Its translation: CSVLRGGGYTF.

The chain recombines TRBV10-2 with TRBJ2-1; D might be TRBD2 (6 bases). The ends were cut back, 7 bases at V and 8 bases at J, with 21 bases in the middle. The CDR3 is 15 residues long. CDR1 WSHSY and CDR2 SAAADI come from the germline V gene. The CDR3 loop is CASTQYRDFSDEQFF. CDR3 in DNA: TGCGCCAGCACCCAATACCGGGACTTTAGCGATGAGCAGTTCTTC.

This chain uses TRBV4-1 with TRBJ2-7; 8 bases fit TRBD2. The CDR3 consists of 15 residues. V lost 0 bases to trimming and J lost 1 base; unmatched junction nucleotides: 2. CDR1 and CDR2 from the germline V gene are MGHRA and YSYEKL. The CDR3 protein is CASSQDSSGSYEQYF. CDR3 coding DNA: TGCGCCAGCAGCCAAGATTCTAGCGGGTCCTACGAGCAGTACTTC.

The gene calls are TRBV19 and TRBJ2-3; 15 bases are a match to TRBD2. The CDR3 consists of 17 residues. Germline CDR1 reads LNHDA; CDR2 reads SQIVND (reference sequence). J was trimmed by 2 bases and V by 5 bases; bases with no gene match: 5. CDR3 bases: TGTGCCAGTAGTCGCGGACTAGCGGGAGGGTACACAGATACGCAGTATTTT. The encoded protein is CASSRGLAGGYTDTQYF.

The chain combines TRBV28 with TRBJ1-4, with TRBD1 identical over 9 bases. Looked up from germline, CDR1 is MDHEN and CDR2 is SYDVKM. J was trimmed by 10 bases and V by 6 bases; bases with no gene match: 9. This CDR3 has 14 residues. The CDR3 here is CASSAGTGRGKLFF. CDR3 nucleotides: TGTGCCAGCAGCGCAGGGACAGGGAGGGGAAAACTGTTTTTT.

This chain connects TRBV6-5 to TRBJ2-5; 7 nucleotides line up with TRBD1. Per the germline V gene, CDR1 is MNHEY and CDR2 is SVGAGI. Losses at the gene ends were 2 bases for V and 5 bases for J; bases not matched to a gene: 5. CDR3 length: 14 residues. The CDR3 reads CASSYKGGGETQYF. The CDR3 DNA reads as TGTGCCAGCAGTTACAAAGGGGGCGGGGAGACCCAGTACTTC.

V and J are TRBV5-4 and TRBJ2-7; D remains unclear. V lost 6 bases, J lost 6 bases, and 16 bases lay in between. Germline assignment: CDR1 SGHNT and CDR2 YYREEE (reference sequence). CDR3 length: 13 residues. This CDR3 is CASTRTVQAEQYF. The CDR3 DNA is TGTGCCAGCACCCGTACGGTTCAGGCCGAGCAGTACTTC.

The genes are TRBV6-5 and TRBJ1-4, with TRBD1 as a possible D gene (6 bases). Germline values: CDR1 MNHEY, CDR2 SVGAGI. CDR3 length: 15 residues. Deletions cut 5 bases from V and 3 bases from J, with 13 bases between. This CDR3 is CASSLWDKPNEKLFF. The CDR3 region has the DNA TGTGCCAGCAGTCTCTGGGACAAGCCTAATGAAAAACTGTTTTTT.